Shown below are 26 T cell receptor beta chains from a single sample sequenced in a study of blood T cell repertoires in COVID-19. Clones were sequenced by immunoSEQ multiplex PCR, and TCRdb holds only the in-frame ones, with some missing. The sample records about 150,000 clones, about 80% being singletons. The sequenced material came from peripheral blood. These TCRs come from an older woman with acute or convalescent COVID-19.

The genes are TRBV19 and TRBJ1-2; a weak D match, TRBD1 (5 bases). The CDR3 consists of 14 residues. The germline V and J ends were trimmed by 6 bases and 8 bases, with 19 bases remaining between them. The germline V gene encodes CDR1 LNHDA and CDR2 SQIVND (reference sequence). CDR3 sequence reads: CASSPVGGARGYTF. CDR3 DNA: TGTGCCAGTAGCCCCGTGGGAGGGGCTCGCGGCTACACCTTC.

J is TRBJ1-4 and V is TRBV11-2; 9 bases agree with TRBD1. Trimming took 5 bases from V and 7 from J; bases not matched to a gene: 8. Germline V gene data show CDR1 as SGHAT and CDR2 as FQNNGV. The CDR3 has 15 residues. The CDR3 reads CASSKPGTGFEKLFF. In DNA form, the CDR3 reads TGTGCCAGCAGCAAACCCGGGACAGGGTTTGAAAAACTGTTTTTT.

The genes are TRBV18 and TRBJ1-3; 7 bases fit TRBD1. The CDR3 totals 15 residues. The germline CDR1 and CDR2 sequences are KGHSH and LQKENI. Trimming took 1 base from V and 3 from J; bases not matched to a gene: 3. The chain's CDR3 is CASSPQGADGNTIYF. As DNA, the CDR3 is TGTGCCAGCTCACCACAGGGGGCAGATGGAAACACCATATATTTT.

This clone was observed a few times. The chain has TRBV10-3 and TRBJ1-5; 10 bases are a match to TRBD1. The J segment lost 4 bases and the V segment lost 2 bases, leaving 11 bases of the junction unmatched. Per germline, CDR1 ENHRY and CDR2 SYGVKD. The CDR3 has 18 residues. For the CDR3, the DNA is TGTGCCATCAGTGAGGAGGGACAGGGGATTCGTGGGAATCAGCCCCAGCATTTT. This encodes CAISEEGQGIRGNQPQHF.

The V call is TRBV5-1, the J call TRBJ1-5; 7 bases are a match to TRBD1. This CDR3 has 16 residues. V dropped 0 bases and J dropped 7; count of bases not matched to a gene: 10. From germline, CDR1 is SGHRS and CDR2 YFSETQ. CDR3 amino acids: CASSLAGRGLGQPQHF. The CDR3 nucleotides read TGCGCCAGCAGCTTGGCAGGTAGGGGGCTCGGCCAGCCCCAGCATTTT.

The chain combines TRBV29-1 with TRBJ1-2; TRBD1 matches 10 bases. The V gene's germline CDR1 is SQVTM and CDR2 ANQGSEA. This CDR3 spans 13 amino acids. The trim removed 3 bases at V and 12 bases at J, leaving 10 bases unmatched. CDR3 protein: CSVEEGQGPVDTF. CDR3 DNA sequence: TGCAGCGTTGAGGAGGGACAGGGGCCCGTCGACACCTTC.

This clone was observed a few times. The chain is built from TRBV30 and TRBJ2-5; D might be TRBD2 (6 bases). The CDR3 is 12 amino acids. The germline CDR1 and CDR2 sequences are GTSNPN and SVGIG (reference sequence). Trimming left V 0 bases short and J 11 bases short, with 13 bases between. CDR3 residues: CAWSVQVAAQYF. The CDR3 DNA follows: TGTGCCTGGAGTGTACAGGTAGCGGCGCAGTACTTC. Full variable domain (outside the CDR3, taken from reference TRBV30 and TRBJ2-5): SQTIHQWPATLVQPVGSPLSLECTVEGTSNPNLYWYRQAAGRGLQLLFYSVGIGQISSEVPQNLSASRPQDRQFILSSKKLLLSDSGFYLCAWSVQVAAQYFGPGTRLLVL.

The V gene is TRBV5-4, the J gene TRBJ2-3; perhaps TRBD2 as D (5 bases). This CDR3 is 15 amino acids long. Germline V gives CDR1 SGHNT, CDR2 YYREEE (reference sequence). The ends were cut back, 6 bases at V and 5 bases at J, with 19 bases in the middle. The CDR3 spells CASTPAGKARDTQYF. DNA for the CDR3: TGTGCCAGCACCCCGGCCGGGAAGGCTAGAGATACGCAGTATTTT.

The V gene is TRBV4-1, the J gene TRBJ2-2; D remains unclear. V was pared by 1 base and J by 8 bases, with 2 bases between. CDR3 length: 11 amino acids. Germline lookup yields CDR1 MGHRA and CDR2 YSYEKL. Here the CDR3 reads CASSQVGELFF. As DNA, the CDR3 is TGCGCCAGCAGCCAAGTAGGGGAGCTGTTTTTT.

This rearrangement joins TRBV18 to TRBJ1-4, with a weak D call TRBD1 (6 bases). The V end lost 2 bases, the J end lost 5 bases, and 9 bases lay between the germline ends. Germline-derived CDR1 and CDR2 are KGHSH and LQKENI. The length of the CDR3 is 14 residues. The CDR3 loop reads CASSPNRANEKLFF. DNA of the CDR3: TGTGCCAGCTCACCAAACAGGGCCAATGAAAAACTGTTTTTT.

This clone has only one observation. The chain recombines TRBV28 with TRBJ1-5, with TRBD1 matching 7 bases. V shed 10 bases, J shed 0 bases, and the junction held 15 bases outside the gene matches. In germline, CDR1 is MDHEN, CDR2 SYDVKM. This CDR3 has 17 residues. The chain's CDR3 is CATQTRTGDYSNQPQHF. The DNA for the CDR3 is TGTGCCACTCAGACCCGGACAGGAGACTATAGCAATCAGCCCCAGCATTTT.

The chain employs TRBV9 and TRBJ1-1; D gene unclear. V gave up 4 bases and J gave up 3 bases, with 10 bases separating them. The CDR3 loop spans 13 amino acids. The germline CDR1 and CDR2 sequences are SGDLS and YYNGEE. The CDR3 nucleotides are TGTGCCAGCAGCCGGAGATGGGACACTGAAGCTTTCTTT. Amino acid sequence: CASSRRWDTEAFF.

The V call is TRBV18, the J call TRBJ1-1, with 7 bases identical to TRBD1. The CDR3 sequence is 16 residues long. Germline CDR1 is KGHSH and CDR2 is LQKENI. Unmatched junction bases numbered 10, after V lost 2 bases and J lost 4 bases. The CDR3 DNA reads TGTGCCAGCTCACCATCGGAAAACAGGGGCGGCACTGAAGCTTTCTTT. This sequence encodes CASSPSENRGGTEAFF.

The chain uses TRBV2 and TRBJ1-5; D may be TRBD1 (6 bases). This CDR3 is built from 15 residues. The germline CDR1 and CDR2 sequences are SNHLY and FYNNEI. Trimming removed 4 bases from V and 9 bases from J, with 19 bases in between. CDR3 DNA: TGTGCCAGCAGTGGCTCCGGGACAATACTAGGGCCCCAGCATTTT. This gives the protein CASSGSGTILGPQHF.

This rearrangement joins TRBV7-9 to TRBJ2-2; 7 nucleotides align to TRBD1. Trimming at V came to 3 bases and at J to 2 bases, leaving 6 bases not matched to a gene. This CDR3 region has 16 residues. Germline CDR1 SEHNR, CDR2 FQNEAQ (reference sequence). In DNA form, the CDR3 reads TGTGCCAGCAGCTTTCCCGGGACAGCTAACACCGGGGAGCTGTTTTTT. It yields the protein CASSFPGTANTGELFF.

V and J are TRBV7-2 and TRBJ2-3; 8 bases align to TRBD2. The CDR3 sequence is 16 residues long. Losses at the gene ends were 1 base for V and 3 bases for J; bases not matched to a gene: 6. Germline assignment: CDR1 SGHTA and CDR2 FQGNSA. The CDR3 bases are TGTGCCAGCAGCTTAGGCGCGGGGGGTCGTACAGATACGCAGTATTTT. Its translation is CASSLGAGGRTDTQYF.

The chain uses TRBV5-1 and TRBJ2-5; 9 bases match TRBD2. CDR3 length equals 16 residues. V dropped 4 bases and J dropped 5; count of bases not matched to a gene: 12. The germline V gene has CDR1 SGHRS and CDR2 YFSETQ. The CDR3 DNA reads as TGCGCCAGCAGCCTGGACGTGGCGGGGGGGCCGGAGACCCAGTACTTC. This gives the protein CASSLDVAGGPETQYF.

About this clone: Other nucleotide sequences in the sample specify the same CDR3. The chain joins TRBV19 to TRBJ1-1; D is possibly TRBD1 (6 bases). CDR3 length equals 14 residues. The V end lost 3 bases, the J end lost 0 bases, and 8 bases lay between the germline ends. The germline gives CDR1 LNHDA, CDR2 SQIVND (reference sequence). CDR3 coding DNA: TGTGCCAGTAGTATCGGACAGTTGAACACTGAAGCTTTCTTT. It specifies CASSIGQLNTEAFF.

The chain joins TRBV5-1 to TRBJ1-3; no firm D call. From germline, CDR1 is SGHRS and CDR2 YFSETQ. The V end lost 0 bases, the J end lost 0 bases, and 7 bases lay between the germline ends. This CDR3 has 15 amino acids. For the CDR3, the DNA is TGCGCCAGCAGCTTGGATTGGAGCTCTGGAAACACCATATATTTT. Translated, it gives CASSLDWSSGNTIYF.

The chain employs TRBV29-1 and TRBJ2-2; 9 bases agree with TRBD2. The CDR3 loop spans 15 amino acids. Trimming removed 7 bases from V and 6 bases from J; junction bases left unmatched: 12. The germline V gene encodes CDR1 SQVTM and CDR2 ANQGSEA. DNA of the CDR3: TGCAGCGCTACACCTGGGGCGGGGGGGGCCGGGGAGCTGTTTTTT. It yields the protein CSATPGAGGAGELFF.

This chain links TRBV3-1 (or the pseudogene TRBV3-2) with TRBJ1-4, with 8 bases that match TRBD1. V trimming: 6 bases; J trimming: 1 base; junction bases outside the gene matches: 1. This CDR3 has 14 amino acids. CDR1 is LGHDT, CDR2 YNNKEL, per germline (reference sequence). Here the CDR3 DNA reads TGTGCCAGCAGGGGGACAGGAACTAATGAAAAACTGTTTTTT. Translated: CASRGTGTNEKLFF.

CDR3 nucleotides: TGTGCCAGCAGTTCACCCAAGGACAGGCGCGGCTACACCTTC. Protein sequence: CASSSPKDRRGYTF. The chain joins TRBV6-6 to TRBJ1-2; 7 bases agree with TRBD1. Trimming took 4 bases from V and 8 from J; bases not matched to a gene: 10. This CDR3 is built from 14 residues. From germline, CDR1 is MNHNY and CDR2 SVGAGI (reference sequence).

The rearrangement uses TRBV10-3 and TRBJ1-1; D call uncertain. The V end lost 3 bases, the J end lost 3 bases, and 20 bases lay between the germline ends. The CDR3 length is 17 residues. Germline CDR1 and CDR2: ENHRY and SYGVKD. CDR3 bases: TGTGCCATCAGTGATTCCAGAAAGGACGAGGGATACACTGAAGCTTTCTTT. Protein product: CAISDSRKDEGYTEAFF.

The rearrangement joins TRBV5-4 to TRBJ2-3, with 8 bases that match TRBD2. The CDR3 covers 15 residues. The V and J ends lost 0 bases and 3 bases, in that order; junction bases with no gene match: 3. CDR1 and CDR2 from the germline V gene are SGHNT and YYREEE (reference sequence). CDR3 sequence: CASSLVGRGTDTQYF. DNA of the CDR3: TGTGCCAGCAGCTTGGTCGGGAGGGGGACAGATACGCAGTATTTT.

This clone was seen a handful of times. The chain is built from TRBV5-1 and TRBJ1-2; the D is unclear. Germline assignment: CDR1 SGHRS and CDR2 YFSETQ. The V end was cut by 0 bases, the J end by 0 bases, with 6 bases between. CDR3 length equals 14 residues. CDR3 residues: CASSLDPSNYGYTF. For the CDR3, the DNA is TGCGCCAGCAGCTTGGATCCGTCTAACTATGGCTACACCTTC.

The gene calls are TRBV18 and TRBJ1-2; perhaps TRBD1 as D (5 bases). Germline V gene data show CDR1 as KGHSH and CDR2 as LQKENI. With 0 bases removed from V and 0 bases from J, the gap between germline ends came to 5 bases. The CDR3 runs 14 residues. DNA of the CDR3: TGTGCCAGCTCACCACCAGGGGCTAACTATGGCTACACCTTC. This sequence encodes CASSPPGANYGYTF. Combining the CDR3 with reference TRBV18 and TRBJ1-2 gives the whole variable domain NAGVMQNPRHLVRRRGQEARLRCSPMKGHSHVYWYRQLPEEGLKFMVYLQKENIIDESGMPKERFSAEFPKEGPSILRIQQVVRGDSAAYFCASSPPGANYGYTFGSGTRLTVV.